This T cell receptor beta chain was retrieved from a study of T cell responses to AZD1222 COVID-19 vaccine. Findings and caveats of the study: All repertoire sampling was performed exclusively after the peak T cell response. Donors, mostly white British, included more females; clonal diversity was possibly underestimated. A reported finding is that nearly half of spike-specific TCRs target unmutated variant regions.

Notes on this clone: The antigen is undetermined.

Assay used: immunoSEQ multiplex PCR; TCRdb lists only in-frame clones, some missing. The sample lists some 150,000 clones, more than 90% seen once, with approximately 3.3% in the top ten. The V end lost 5 bases, the J end lost 2 bases, and 13 bases lay between the germline ends. The V gene's germline CDR1 is LNHDA and CDR2 SQIVND (reference sequence). The CDR3 sequence is 14 residues long. Some second doses came at about 4 weeks and others at about 12 weeks; these were pooled. This chain links TRBV19 with TRBJ2-7; the D gene could be TRBD1 or TRBD2 (5 bases each). This sequence was found in an adult who received the AZD1222 COVID-19 vaccine. Here the sequenced sample was peripheral blood, taken 28 days after the second AZD1222 dose. The CDR3 protein is CASSGTADTYEQYF. CDR3 DNA sequence: TGTGCCAGTAGTGGGACCGCGGATACCTACGAGCAGTACTTC. The full variable domain, completed using reference TRBV19 and TRBJ2-7, is DGGITQSPKYLFRKEGQNVTLSCEQNLNHDAMYWYRQDPGQGLRLIYYSQIVNDFQKGDIAEGYSVSREKKESFPLTVTSAQKNPTAFYLCASSGTADTYEQYFGPGTRLTVT.